This TCR beta chain was retrieved from a study of blood T cell repertoires in COVID-19. Germline V gives CDR1 MDHEN, CDR2 SYDVKM. The CDR3 loop spans 18 amino acids. V trimming: 6 bases; J trimming: 5 bases; junction bases outside the gene matches: 15. Authors' methods: Amplifying reference gene primers gave estimates of nucleated cell counts. Measured with immunoSEQ multiplex PCR; TCRdb has only the in-frame clones, and not every one. The V and J calls and clone size are taken from that table; D and trimming were inferred from the DNA. The table includes roughly 76,000 clones, approximately 80% detected once.

The rearrangement uses TRBV28 and TRBJ2-7; TRBD2 agrees at 14 bases. This sequence was found in a human donor in a cohort sampled during active COVID-19. Specimen: peripheral blood. The CDR3 is CASSAYLGLAGGWDEQYF. Here the CDR3 DNA reads TGTGCCAGCAGCGCCTACCTCGGACTAGCGGGAGGATGGGACGAGCAGTACTTC.